Below are 14 T cell receptor beta chains sequenced from a single sample in a study of OX40 agonist ivuxolimab in advanced cancers. Assay used: immunoSEQ multiplex PCR; TCRdb lists only in-frame clones, some missing. The table includes tens of thousands of clones, over 70% detected once. The sample consisted of CD4+ or CD8+ T cells sorted from blood, taken in a trial of the OX40 agonist ivuxolimab. All receptors derive from an adult with an advanced solid tumor such as melanoma, head and neck, liver or kidney cancer.

The genes are TRBV28 and TRBJ2-1; TRBD1 matches at 11 bases. There are 15 residues in the CDR3. The germline V gene encodes CDR1 MDHEN and CDR2 SYDVKM. The junction had 8 bases not matched to a gene; V was cut back by 5 bases and J by 8 bases. The CDR3 sequence is CASSTLGTGGYEQFF. CDR3 DNA: TGTGCCAGCAGTACCCTGGGGACAGGGGGATATGAGCAGTTCTTC.

The J gene is TRBJ1-6, the V gene TRBV5-4; tentatively, D is TRBD1 (6 bases). In germline, CDR1 is SGHNT, CDR2 YYREEE (reference sequence). V was pared by 1 base and J by 10 bases, with 9 bases between. The CDR3 consists of 13 residues. The CDR3 sequence is CASSLFGTSPLHF. CDR3 nucleotide sequence: TGTGCCAGCAGCTTGTTTGGGACATCACCCCTCCACTTT.

The gene calls are TRBV7-9 and TRBJ2-7; TRBD1 aligns across 8 bases. The CDR3 is made up of 16 amino acids. After removal of 4 bases from V and 1 base from J, the junction contained 9 bases not matched to a gene. Germline V lookup: CDR1 SEHNR, CDR2 FQNEAQ (reference sequence). The CDR3 region has the DNA TGTGCCAGCAGCTCCCTGGTGGACAGGGAATCCTACGAGCAGTACTTC. It is translated as CASSSLVDRESYEQYF. Supplemented by reference TRBV7-9 and TRBJ2-7, the full variable domain reads DTGVSQNPRHKITKRGQNVTFRCDPISEHNRLYWYRQTLGQGPEFLTYFQNEAQLEKSRLLSDRFSAERPKGSFSTLEIQRTEQGDSAMYLCASSSLVDRESYEQYFGPGTRLTVT.

V is TRBV5-4 and J is TRBJ2-4; 8 nucleotides match TRBD1. This CDR3 is built from 15 residues. Germline V gene data show CDR1 as SGHNT and CDR2 as YYREEE (reference sequence). J was trimmed by 1 base and V by 4 bases; bases with no gene match: 4. The CDR3 protein is CASSPTGGAKNIQYF. The CDR3 DNA is TGTGCCAGCAGCCCTACAGGGGGGGCCAAAAACATTCAGTACTTC.

The chain joins TRBV7-9 to TRBJ2-1; D is possibly TRBD1 (7 bases). The germline V gene has CDR1 SEHNR and CDR2 FQNEAQ (reference sequence). The CDR3 has 15 residues. The V end was cut by 4 bases, the J end by 10 bases, with 20 bases between. The CDR3 bases are TGTGCCAGCAGCTCACAGGGGACGGGGGTGCCGGAGCAGTTCTTC. Translation: CASSSQGTGVPEQFF.

The table lists this clone with a count of one. The rearrangement links TRBV5-1 to TRBJ2-7, with D unclear. V lost 5 bases, J lost 7 bases, and 16 bases lay in between. CDR1 and CDR2 (germline): SGHRS, YFSETQ. The CDR3 has 13 amino acids. CDR3 loop: CASRDPNAGEQYF. CDR3 in DNA: TGCGCCAGCAGGGACCCAAACGCCGGGGAGCAGTACTTC.

This chain uses TRBV9 with TRBJ1-2; D is perhaps TRBD1 (5 bases). The germline CDR1 and CDR2 sequences are SGDLS and YYNGEE. Trimming cost V 2 bases and J 4 bases, with 15 bases left between them. The CDR3 is 15 amino acids. The CDR3 coding sequence is TGTGCCAGCAGCGTCCCTGGGGCAACCCTCTATGGCTACACCTTC. This encodes CASSVPGATLYGYTF.

Only a few counts were recorded for this clone. The sample carries other DNA sequences with the same CDR3. The chain recombines TRBV5-8 with TRBJ2-7; either TRBD1 or TRBD2 may fit D (6 bases each). CDR3 length: 13 amino acids. V was pared by 6 bases and J by 4 bases, with 14 bases between. Germline V CDR1 and CDR2: SGHTS, YDEGEE. The chain's CDR3 is CASTAGDSYEQYF. The DNA for the CDR3 is TGTGCCAGCACGGCAGGGGACTCTTACGAGCAGTACTTC. The full variable domain, in which reference TRBV5-8 and TRBJ2-7 provide the parts outside the CDR3, is EAGVTQSPTHLIKTRGQQATLRCSPISGHTSVYWYQQALGLGLQFLLWYDEGEERNRGNFPPRFSGRQFPNYSSELNVNALELEDSALYLCASTAGDSYEQYFGPGTRLTVT.

This chain joins TRBV6-4 and TRBJ2-1; TRBD2 aligns across 15 bases. Germline CDR1 reads MRHNA; CDR2 reads SNTAGT. The V segment lost 6 bases and the J segment 8 bases; nucleotides outside the gene matches: 8. CDR3 length: 16 amino acids. The CDR3 DNA follows: TGTGCCAGCAGCAGTTCCGGGACTAGCGGGGGGTATGAGCAGTTCTTC. Amino acids: CASSSSGTSGGYEQFF.

The chain employs TRBV28 and TRBJ2-1; the D is unclear. V dropped 3 bases and J dropped 11 bases, with 11 bases sitting between them. The CDR3 sequence is 12 residues long. From germline, CDR1 is MDHEN and CDR2 SYDVKM. This chain's CDR3 is CASSFLFEKQFF. The CDR3, as DNA: TGTGCCAGCAGTTTCCTATTTGAGAAGCAGTTCTTC.

This rearrangement joins TRBV7-8 to TRBJ1-2; 9 bases fit TRBD1. V lost 1 base, J lost 8 bases, and 5 bases stayed unmatched. Germline-derived CDR1 and CDR2 are SGHVS and FQNEAQ. The CDR3 is 14 amino acids. The CDR3 sequence is CASSLGDRAAGYTF. The CDR3 DNA is TGTGCCAGCAGCTTAGGGGACAGGGCTGCGGGCTACACCTTC.

This clone was counted once. The V gene is TRBV27, the J gene TRBJ2-7; D unclear. Germline V gene sequence: CDR1 MNHEY, CDR2 SMNVEV (reference sequence). This CDR3 spans 11 amino acids. V shed 8 bases and J shed 5 bases, with 10 bases lying between them. CDR3 nucleotides: TGTGCCAGCCTCCGAGGCCACGAGCAGTACTTC. Its protein product is CASLRGHEQYF.

The CDR3 nucleotides read TGTGCCAGCAGCAGAGGAGACCCAGGATCCATGAACACTGAAGCTTTCTTT. Translating it yields CASSRGDPGSMNTEAFF. The V gene is TRBV21-1, the J gene TRBJ1-1. TRBV21-1 is marked as a pseudogene. CDR3 length equals 17 residues.

The chain has TRBV14 and TRBJ2-7, with D possibly matching TRBD2 (6 bases). The CDR3 extends over 15 amino acids. The germline V gene has CDR1 SGHDN and CDR2 FVKESK. V lost 4 bases and J 4 bases, leaving 17 bases between the germline ends. The CDR3 DNA is TGTGCCAGCAGCCTAGGATGGGCGGGACCTTACGAGCAGTACTTC. Amino acid sequence: CASSLGWAGPYEQYF.